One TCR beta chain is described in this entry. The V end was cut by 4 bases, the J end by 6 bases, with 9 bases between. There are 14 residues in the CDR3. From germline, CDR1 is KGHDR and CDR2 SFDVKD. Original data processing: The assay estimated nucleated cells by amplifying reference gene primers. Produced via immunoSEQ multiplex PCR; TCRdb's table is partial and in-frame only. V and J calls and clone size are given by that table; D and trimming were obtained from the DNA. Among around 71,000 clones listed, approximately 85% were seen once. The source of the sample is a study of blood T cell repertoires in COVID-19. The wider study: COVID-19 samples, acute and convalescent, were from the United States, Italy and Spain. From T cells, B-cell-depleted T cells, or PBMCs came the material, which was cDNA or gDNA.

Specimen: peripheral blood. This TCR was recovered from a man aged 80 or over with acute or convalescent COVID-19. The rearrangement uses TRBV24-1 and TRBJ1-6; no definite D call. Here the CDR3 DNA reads TGTGCCACCAGTGACCAATCATTTAATTCACCCCTCCACTTT. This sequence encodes CATSDQSFNSPLHF.